The 12 T cell receptor beta chains presented below share a single source sample, sequenced in a study of shared clonotypes between healthy human individuals. The data were produced by immunoSEQ multiplex PCR, yet TCRdb's version contains in-frame clones alone and is incomplete. This table holds a few million clones, more than 80% found once. The source material was naive CD4+ T cells from PBMCs. Subset reported: CD45RA+ positively selected. The source is a man younger than 30 in good health. Some clones in this sample may be carry-over from other donors' samples.

The chain has TRBV15 and TRBJ2-7; maybe TRBD1 (6 bases). The CDR3 contains 15 residues. Germline V CDR1 and CDR2: LNHNV, YYDKDF (reference sequence). Between the trimmed V and J ends, which lost 0 bases and 3 bases, there was a span of 12 bases. As DNA, the CDR3 is TGTGCCACCAGCAGAGATCAAGGACAGCGCTACGAGCAGTACTTC. It yields the protein CATSRDQGQRYEQYF.

V is TRBV6-5 and J is TRBJ2-2; weak D call: TRBD1 (5 bases). Germline V gene sequence: CDR1 MNHEY, CDR2 SVGAGI. V dropped 5 bases and J dropped 1 base, with 11 bases sitting between them. This CDR3 region has 15 residues. CDR3 DNA: TGTGCCAGCAGTCTGCGGACATTGAACACCGGGGAGCTGTTTTTT. It codes for CASSLRTLNTGELFF.

V and J are TRBV19 and TRBJ2-2; no definite D call. Germline V gene lookup returns CDR1 LNHDA and CDR2 SQIVND (reference sequence). The germline V and J ends were trimmed by 5 bases and 4 bases, with 11 bases remaining between them. This CDR3 has 14 amino acids. CDR3 coding DNA: TGTGCCAGTAGTCCCATAACAGCCACCGGGGAGCTGTTTTTT. Translation gives CASSPITATGELFF.

The rearrangement links TRBV5-1 to TRBJ2-1; possibly TRBD2 for D (5 bases). Trimming removed 4 bases from V and 9 bases from J, with 11 bases in between. In germline, CDR1 is SGHRS, CDR2 YFSETQ. This CDR3 is built from 12 residues. The chain's CDR3 is CASSGESGEQFF. The DNA of the CDR3 is TGCGCCAGCAGCGGTGAGAGCGGTGAGCAGTTCTTC.

This chain connects TRBV5-1 to TRBJ2-3; D might be TRBD2 (6 bases). In germline, CDR1 is SGHRS, CDR2 YFSETQ. V shed 4 bases and J shed 7 bases, with 16 bases lying between them. The CDR3 is made up of 14 amino acids. CDR3 sequence: CASSVGLNENTQYF. The CDR3 nucleotides are TGCGCCAGCAGCGTGGGACTGAACGAGAATACGCAGTATTTT.

The rearrangement joins TRBV5-1 to TRBJ1-4; 9 nucleotides agree with TRBD1. V lost 6 bases, J lost 8 bases, and 5 bases stayed unmatched. The CDR3 extends over 13 amino acids. Per the germline V gene, CDR1 is SGHRS and CDR2 is YFSETQ. CDR3 nucleotide sequence: TGCGCCAGCACCCAAACAGGGGGCGAAAAACTGTTTTTT. Its translation: CASTQTGGEKLFF.

The chain joins TRBV11-2 to TRBJ2-7, with D maybe TRBD1 (6 bases). V shed 5 bases and J shed 3 bases, with 8 bases lying between them. From germline, CDR1 is SGHAT and CDR2 FQNNGV. The CDR3 length is 12 residues. This chain's CDR3 is CASSRGGYEQYF. CDR3 sequence (DNA): TGTGCCAGCAGCCGAGGGGGCTACGAGCAGTACTTC. Together with reference TRBV11-2 and TRBJ2-7, the CDR3 gives the full variable domain: EAGVAQSPRYKIIEKRQSVAFWCNPISGHATLYWYQQILGQGPKLLIQFQNNGVVDDSQLPKDRFSAERLKGVDSTLKIQPAKLEDSAVYLCASSRGGYEQYFGPGTRLTVT.

The V call is TRBV29-1, the J call TRBJ2-1; D gene uncertain. Trimming left V 2 bases short and J 5 bases short, with 19 bases between. Germline V gene lookup returns CDR1 SQVTM and CDR2 ANQGSEA. The CDR3 sequence is 16 residues long. The CDR3 DNA reads TGCAGCGTTGAAATATTGCCCCAATACTTCGACAATGAGCAGTTCTTC. Translation gives CSVEILPQYFDNEQFF.

This rearrangement joins TRBV5-5 to TRBJ2-5; 8 bases agree with TRBD1. The CDR3 is 16 residues long. In germline, CDR1 is SGHKS, CDR2 YYEKEE (reference sequence). The trim removed 4 bases at V and 5 bases at J, leaving 13 bases unmatched. CDR3 loop: CASSRKTGATRETQYF. The CDR3 DNA reads TGTGCCAGCAGCCGAAAGACAGGGGCGACCCGGGAGACCCAGTACTTC.

The table lists this clone with a count of one. Other DNA sequences within the sample encode an identical CDR3. The chain links TRBV20-1 to TRBJ2-1; D is ambiguous. Germline CDR1 reads DFQATT; CDR2 reads SNEGSKA (reference sequence). Trimming took off 6 bases at V and 4 bases at J, with 4 bases between the two ends. The CDR3 extends over 10 amino acids. CDR3 DNA sequence: TGCAGTGCCAGATACAATGAGCAGTTCTTC. It translates to CSARYNEQFF.

For this clone: A junction boundary mismatches the germline segment, possibly from a read error. The chain uses TRBV18 and TRBJ1-3, with D possibly being TRBD1 (6 bases). The CDR3 totals 12 residues. Per the germline V gene, CDR1 is KGHSH and CDR2 is LQKENI. The DNA for the CDR3 is TGTGCCACCTCAGGACAGGGAAACACCATATATTTT. Protein: CATSGQGNTIYF.

The chain has TRBV5-4 and TRBJ2-7; 8 nucleotides match TRBD1. The trim removed 4 bases at V and 2 bases at J, leaving 8 bases unmatched. Germline values: CDR1 SGHNT, CDR2 YYREEE (reference sequence). This CDR3 has 15 amino acids. CDR3 nucleotide sequence: TGTGCCAGCAGCGACTCAGGGGGCCAGCCCTACGAGCAGTACTTC. This gives the protein CASSDSGGQPYEQYF.